This T cell receptor (beta chain) was obtained from a study of shared clonotypes between healthy human individuals. Whole-study context: CD4 naive cells filled three plates per donor, CD4 memory three, CD8 naive two and CD8 memory one.

The assay was immunoSEQ multiplex PCR, and TCRdb's table has in-frame clones only and misses some. The data show about 2.4 million clones, around 90% seen once. Germline lookup yields CDR1 SGHRS and CDR2 YFSETQ. The V segment lost 6 bases and the J segment 0 bases; nucleotides outside the gene matches: 12. This CDR3 has 19 residues. Study results and limitations: Naive subsets, compared against memory subsets, generally had larger estimated richness values.

Remarks on this clone: No antigen is known for it.

Donors, healthy HIV-negative adults, lacked recent acute infections or vaccinations. The chain employs TRBV5-1 and TRBJ2-1; TRBD2 aligns across 13 bases. The receptor was derived from a man younger than 30 in good health. The sample taken for sequencing was naive CD4+ T cells sorted from blood. Indicated subset: CD45RA+ positively selected. The CDR3 sequence: CASMGETSGGTSSYNEQFF. The DNA for the CDR3 is TGCGCCAGCATGGGTGAGACTAGCGGGGGGACTAGCTCCTACAATGAGCAGTTCTTC.